This TCR beta chain came from a study of blood T cells in healthy people across ages. PCR was performed a second time for roughly 6 to 12 cycles using a sample-barcoded 5' primer and a J-beta primer mix. TCRdb analysed the 5' RACE reads with MiXCR anew, one entry per CDR3 protein. Among approximately 1.5 million distinct CDR3 sequences listed, about 32% were seen once. Germline values: CDR1 SGHNT, CDR2 YYREEE (reference sequence). This CDR3 spans 17 amino acids. The V segment lost 3 bases and the J segment 2 bases; nucleotides outside the gene matches: 8. This clonotype was observed a few times. The source is a woman aged 30 to 39 in good health. Sequenced material: blood. The chain joins TRBV5-4 to TRBJ2-4; 10 bases are a match to TRBD2. The CDR3 reads CASSSSAGGPTKNIQYF. The CDR3 region has the DNA TGTGCCAGCAGCTCATCAGCGGGAGGGCCGACCAAAAACATTCAGTACTTC. The variable domain in full, with the rest retrieved from reference TRBV5-4 and TRBJ2-4, is ETGVTQSPTHLIKTRGQQVTLRCSSQSGHNTVSWYQQALGQGPQFIFQYYREEENGRGNFPPRFSGLQFPNYSSELNVNALELDDSALYLCASSSSAGGPTKNIQYFGAGTRLSVL.